The 5 T cell receptor beta chains in this list originate from one sample, sequenced in a study of cytomegalovirus exposure and HLA in healthy donors. PCR employed 60 Vbeta and 13 Jbeta primers. The repertoire was sequenced with immunoSEQ multiplex PCR; TCRdb's copy has only in-frame clones and lacks some. The sample has 160,000 or so clones; approximately 72% are singletons. Sample: PBMCs. The receptor source for this set is a human donor in good health.

The V gene is TRBV5-4, the J gene TRBJ2-3; possibly TRBD2 for D (5 bases). The CDR3 sequence is 16 residues long. Trimming pared 2 bases from V and 0 bases from J, leaving 13 bases between. CDR1 is SGHNT, CDR2 YYREEE, per germline (reference sequence). The CDR3 protein is CASSLRRERSTDTQYF. CDR3 bases: TGTGCCAGCAGCTTAAGAAGGGAGAGGAGCACAGATACGCAGTATTTT.

The gene calls are TRBV11-2 and TRBJ2-1; D is undetermined. This CDR3 is built from 14 residues. Trimming cost V 7 bases and J 4 bases, with 14 bases left between them. Germline CDR1 and CDR2: SGHAT and FQNNGV. In DNA, the CDR3 is TGTGCCAGCAACAATCCGTCAAAATACAATGAGCAGTTCTTC. It specifies CASNNPSKYNEQFF.

V and J are TRBV5-4 and TRBJ2-7, with TRBD2 matching 10 bases. The CDR3 runs to 17 residues. CDR1 and CDR2 from the germline V gene are SGHNT and YYREEE (reference sequence). V trimming: 4 bases; J trimming: 7 bases; junction bases outside the gene matches: 17. CDR3 sequence reads: CASSKGTLGVAGGEQYF. The CDR3 nucleotides are TGTGCCAGCAGCAAGGGGACCCTGGGGGTAGCGGGGGGTGAGCAGTACTTC.

The chain combines TRBV7-9 with TRBJ2-5, with a possible D match to TRBD2 (6 bases). Germline CDR1 and CDR2: SEHNR and FQNEAQ (reference sequence). CDR3 length: 13 amino acids. The V and J ends lost 3 bases and 5 bases respectively, with 10 bases between them. The CDR3, as DNA: TGTGCCAGCAGCTTGTCGGGGGAGGAGACCCAGTACTTC. Translation gives CASSLSGEETQYF. The full variable domain, with the rest looked up from reference TRBV7-9 and TRBJ2-5, is DTGVSQNPRHKITKRGQNVTFRCDPISEHNRLYWYRQTLGQGPEFLTYFQNEAQLEKSRLLSDRFSAERPKGSFSTLEIQRTEQGDSAMYLCASSLSGEETQYFGPGTRLLVL.

The J gene is TRBJ2-7, the V gene TRBV7-8; TRBD1 might be the D (6 bases). This CDR3 is built from 16 residues. Germline V lookup: CDR1 SGHVS, CDR2 FQNEAQ. V gave up 5 bases and J gave up 0 bases, with 17 bases separating them. The CDR3 region has the DNA TGTGCCAGCAGCCCCGGAAGGACAGCCGGCTCCTACGAGCAGTACTTC. It specifies CASSPGRTAGSYEQYF.